This T cell receptor beta chain was captured by sequencing in a study of beta chain features in type 1 diabetes. Expressed TCRB transcripts were sequenced because the entire RNA isolate underwent reverse transcription. Generated by immunoSEQ multiplex PCR, the TCRdb table keeps only in-frame clones and is missing some. Of some 400,000 clones listed, more than 12% are singletons. Every single donor gave one heparinised blood draw, and these averaged about 110 mL. Points from the study as a whole: Moderate but significant shortening of TCRB CDR3s was recorded in all four CD4+ subsets from Type 1 diabetes patients.

As concerns this clone: Its matching antigen is unknown.

Sequencing input: naive CD4+ T cells from blood. The source is a woman under 30 in good health.

The CDR3 bases are TGTGCCAGCAGCTTAGGGGGGACAGGGAGCTATGGCTACACCTTC. Its protein product is CASSLGGTGSYGYTF. The chain recombines TRBV7-2 with TRBJ1-2, with 9 bases lining up with TRBD1. Per germline, CDR1 SGHTA and CDR2 FQGNSA. V lost 1 base, J lost 4 bases, and 4 bases stayed unmatched. The CDR3 consists of 15 residues.